Following are 16 T cell receptor beta chains from one sample sequenced in a study of cytomegalovirus exposure and HLA in healthy donors. Amplification used 60 Vbeta primers and 13 Jbeta primers. TCRdb keeps only in-frame clones here, not all; method: immunoSEQ multiplex PCR. The data hold over 150,000 clones, with 70% to 85% observed a single time. Sequencing input: PBMCs. The receptors were gathered from a man aged 25-45 years in good health and CMV-seronegative.

The V and J genes are TRBV19 and TRBJ2-2; 9 bases align to TRBD2. The CDR3 length is 13 residues. With 8 bases clipped from V and 4 bases from J, the junction kept 2 bases outside the gene matches. CDR1 and CDR2 from the germline V gene are LNHDA and SQIVND (reference sequence). The CDR3 bases are TGTGCCAGTCGTAGCGGGGGCACCGGGGAGCTGTTTTTT. This codes for CASRSGGTGELFF.

A few counts support this clone. The chain recombines TRBV9 with TRBJ2-2; D unresolved. There are 15 residues in the CDR3. Trimming shortened V by 2 bases and J by 2 bases, and 10 bases separated the two germline ends. Looked up from germline, CDR1 is SGDLS and CDR2 is YYNGEE. CDR3 DNA sequence: TGTGCCAGCAGCGTTGACAACGGAAACACCGGGGAGCTGTTTTTT. Protein product: CASSVDNGNTGELFF.

This clone has a single count. This chain connects TRBV4-3 to TRBJ2-6; 7 bases are a match to TRBD1. The CDR3 length is 17 residues. With V trimmed by 0 bases and J by 4 bases, 6 bases remained unmatched. CDR1 LGHNA and CDR2 YSLEER come from the germline V gene. Here the CDR3 DNA reads TGCGCCAGCAGCCAAGATCGACAGGGTGGAGGGGCCAACGTCCTGACTTTC. It translates to CASSQDRQGGGANVLTF.

This rearrangement joins TRBV10-3 to TRBJ1-6; D is unresolved. Trimming removed 3 bases at V and 0 bases at J, with 12 bases between. This CDR3 has 17 amino acids. Germline V gene sequence: CDR1 ENHRY, CDR2 SYGVKD. Written as DNA, the CDR3 is TGTGCCATCAGTGATAGTACAGCCAGCTCCTATAATTCACCCCTCCACTTT. This gives the protein CAISDSTASSYNSPLHF.

Here the CDR3 DNA reads TGTGCCAGCACCACGGGACATAGCCCTTACGAGCAGTACTTC. Translation gives CASTTGHSPYEQYF. The chain carries TRBV6-1 and TRBJ2-7; the D gene is possibly TRBD1 (6 bases). V dropped 7 bases and J dropped 4 bases, with 17 bases sitting between them. Germline V CDR1 and CDR2: MNHNS, SASEGT. The CDR3 has 14 amino acids.

The chain couples TRBV28 to TRBJ2-2; D remains unclear. Germline V CDR1 and CDR2: MDHEN, SYDVKM. Trimming took 8 bases from V and 2 from J, leaving 9 bases between them. The CDR3 is 13 residues long. The CDR3 reads CASLFVNTGELFF. CDR3 sequence (DNA): TGTGCCAGCCTCTTTGTCAACACCGGGGAGCTGTTTTTT. Full variable domain (remainder filled in from reference TRBV28 and TRBJ2-2): DVKVTQSSRYLVKRTGEKVFLECVQDMDHENMFWYRQDPGLGLRLIYFSYDVKMKEKGDIPEGYSVSREKKERFSLILESASTNQTSMYLCASLFVNTGELFFGEGSRLTVL.

This rearrangement joins TRBV30 to TRBJ2-7; TRBD1 agrees at 8 bases. Germline CDR1 and CDR2: GTSNPN and SVGIG (reference sequence). The CDR3 extends over 13 amino acids. Losses at the gene ends were 4 bases for V and 3 bases for J; bases not matched to a gene: 5. The CDR3 coding sequence is TGTGCCTGGACAGGGGGCTTGGACTACGAGCAGTACTTC. Translating gives CAWTGGLDYEQYF.

The sample holds one count of this clone. This chain links TRBV7-2 with TRBJ2-3; maybe TRBD2 (6 bases). V lost 2 bases and J 3 bases, leaving 12 bases between the germline ends. Germline V gene lookup returns CDR1 SGHTA and CDR2 FQGNSA. The CDR3 runs to 15 residues. The CDR3 sequence: CASSLIVGGTDTQYF. The CDR3 DNA is TGTGCCAGCAGCTTAATAGTAGGAGGGACAGATACGCAGTATTTT.

The chain combines TRBV7-3 with TRBJ2-3, with D possibly being TRBD2 (6 bases). Trimming took off 5 bases at V and 0 bases at J, with 12 bases between the two ends. Germline-derived CDR1 and CDR2 are SGHTA and FQGTGA. This CDR3 spans 15 amino acids. As DNA, the CDR3 is TGTGCCAGCAGCCCGGGAGAGCGGAGCACAGATACGCAGTATTTT. Protein product: CASSPGERSTDTQYF.

This chain joins TRBV28 and TRBJ2-2; D might be TRBD1 (6 bases). The V gene lost 4 bases and the J gene lost 3 bases, with 15 bases spanning the gap. CDR1 and CDR2 (germline): MDHEN, SYDVKM. The CDR3 has 16 residues. The CDR3 coding sequence is TGTGCCAGCAGTTCCACAGGTCAGGGGTACACCGGGGAGCTGTTTTTT. Amino acids: CASSSTGQGYTGELFF. The full variable domain, with the rest looked up from reference TRBV28 and TRBJ2-2, is DVKVTQSSRYLVKRTGEKVFLECVQDMDHENMFWYRQDPGLGLRLIYFSYDVKMKEKGDIPEGYSVSREKKERFSLILESASTNQTSMYLCASSSTGQGYTGELFFGEGSRLTVL.

This chain joins TRBV4-3 and TRBJ1-4; D remains ambiguous. Germline V gives CDR1 LGHNA, CDR2 YSLEER. The V end was cut by 1 base, the J end by 0 bases, with 9 bases between. This CDR3 is 16 amino acids long. CDR3 sequence reads: CASSQGARATNEKLFF. The CDR3, as DNA: TGCGCCAGCAGCCAAGGCGCCCGCGCAACTAATGAAAAACTGTTTTTT.

This clone is a singleton in its sample. CDR3 in amino acids: CATSRDRGRGEAFF. CDR3 nucleotides: TGTGCCACCAGCAGAGATAGGGGCAGGGGAGAAGCTTTCTTT. The V gene is TRBV15, the J gene TRBJ1-1; D is perhaps TRBD1 (6 bases). Germline CDR1 LNHNV, CDR2 YYDKDF (reference sequence). V lost 0 bases, J lost 8 bases, and 13 bases lay in between. The CDR3 is 14 amino acids. Full variable domain (rest looked up from reference TRBV15 and TRBJ1-1): DAMVIQNPRYQVTQFGKPVTLSCSQTLNHNVMYWYQQKSSQAPKLLFHYYDKDFNNEADTPDNFQSRRPNTSFCFLDIRSPGLGDTAMYLCATSRDRGRGEAFFGQGTRLTVV.

J is TRBJ1-2 and V is TRBV6-6; 9 bases agree with TRBD1. This CDR3 comprises 14 residues. J gave up 4 bases and V 4 bases, and 4 bases lay outside the gene matches. CDR1 MNHNY and CDR2 SVGAGI come from the germline V gene (reference sequence). CDR3 DNA: TGTGCCAGCAGTTCGGACAGGGGCCCCTATGGCTACACCTTC. Encoded protein: CASSSDRGPYGYTF.

This clone was detected only a few times. V is TRBV4-3 and J is TRBJ1-1, with TRBD1 matching over 11 bases. Germline lookup yields CDR1 LGHNA and CDR2 YSLEER. The CDR3 has 15 amino acids. After removal of 0 bases from V and 5 bases from J, the junction contained 2 bases not matched to a gene. Here the CDR3 DNA reads TGCGCCAGCAGCCAAGATAGGGACAGGGGGACTGAAGCTTTCTTT. It encodes CASSQDRDRGTEAFF.

The chain couples TRBV7-9 to TRBJ2-7; TRBD1 matches at 8 bases. With V trimmed by 4 bases and J by 5 bases, 7 bases remained unmatched. Germline CDR1 reads SEHNR; CDR2 reads FQNEAQ (reference sequence). The CDR3 length is 14 residues. CDR3 sequence reads: CASSSRQGSHEQYF. The DNA of the CDR3 is TGTGCCAGCAGCTCCCGACAGGGGAGCCACGAGCAGTACTTC.

This clone has just one count. The CDR3 region is CASRTTTGTDYGYTF. DNA for the CDR3: TGTGCCAGCAGAACTACAACCGGGACAGACTATGGCTACACCTTC. This chain joins TRBV6-6 and TRBJ1-2, with 7 bases that match TRBD1. CDR1 MNHNY and CDR2 SVGAGI come from the germline V gene (reference sequence). V lost 6 bases to trimming and J lost 3 bases; unmatched junction nucleotides: 10. The CDR3 covers 15 residues.